One TCR beta chain is described in this entry. Only in-frame clones appear in the TCRdb table, and some are missing; sequencing was by immunoSEQ multiplex PCR. Among about 130,000 clones, 93% were seen once, and the ten largest hold approximately 3.1%. Germline V lookup: CDR1 SGHAT, CDR2 FQNNGV. The V end was cut by 3 bases, the J end by 5 bases, with 11 bases between. This CDR3 region has 13 residues. This sample was included in a study of T cell responses to AZD1222 COVID-19 vaccine. Study-wide context: Some second doses came at about 4 weeks and others at about 12 weeks; these were pooled.

The chain links TRBV11-2 to TRBJ2-7; D is uncertain. This TCR derives from an adult in good health. Sample: peripheral blood, taken on day 0 of AZD1222 vaccination. The CDR3, as DNA: TGTGCCAGCAGCTTCGGCCTCCTCAACGAGCAGTACTTC. Protein: CASSFGLLNEQYF.